Listed here are 21 T cell receptor beta chains from one sample, sequenced in a study of neoadjuvant anti-PD-1 for oral cavity cancer. Using immunoSEQ multiplex PCR, the repertoire was profiled, and TCRdb retains in-frame clones only, with some absent. Of about 72,000 clones in the sample, more than 70% are singletons; the top ten hold more than 3%. The starting material was PBMCs, obtained before nivolumab (anti-PD-1) treatment. These receptors were taken from a person aged 35 to 85 with oral cavity squamous cell carcinoma.

The genes are TRBV15 and TRBJ2-1; tentative D call: TRBD2 (5 bases). The CDR3 sequence is 15 residues long. Trimming took off 3 bases at V and 0 bases at J, with 9 bases between the two ends. Germline values: CDR1 LNHNV, CDR2 YYDKDF (reference sequence). The CDR3 nucleotides read TGTGCCACCAGCAGTGAGGGTCTCTCCTACAATGAGCAGTTCTTC. It yields the protein CATSSEGLSYNEQFF.

CDR3 loop: CASSLDLVRGLTDTEAFF. In DNA, the CDR3 is TGTGCCAGCAGCTTAGATCTTGTTAGGGGTTTAACGGACACTGAAGCTTTCTTT. The rearrangement joins TRBV7-6 to TRBJ1-1; maybe TRBD1 (5 bases). CDR3 length equals 18 residues. Trimming took 1 base from V and 3 from J, leaving 21 bases between them. Germline V gene sequence: CDR1 SGHVS, CDR2 FNYEAQ.

This chain connects TRBV4-1 to TRBJ2-3, with 14 nucleotides matching TRBD2. The V segment lost 0 bases and the J segment 5 bases; nucleotides outside the gene matches: 4. This CDR3 has 17 amino acids. Germline-derived CDR1 and CDR2 are MGHRA and YSYEKL. CDR3 in DNA: TGCGCCAGCAGCCAAGAGACTAGCGGGAGGGCCGGAGATACGCAGTATTTT. It encodes CASSQETSGRAGDTQYF.

The CDR3 coding sequence is TGTGCCAGCAGCTTAGTAGGCTCCGGTGCGGCTTTCTTT. Its translation: CASSLVGSGAAFF. The chain has TRBV11-1 and TRBJ1-1; no reliable D call. This CDR3 has 13 residues. Germline loops: CDR1 SGHAT, CDR2 FQDESV (reference sequence). Trimming took off 1 base at V and 11 bases at J, with 14 bases between the two ends.

The genes are TRBV7-9 and TRBJ2-2, with D unresolved. V shed 5 bases and J shed 1 base, with 11 bases lying between them. Germline V gene data show CDR1 as SEHNR and CDR2 as FQNEAQ (reference sequence). This CDR3 is built from 15 residues. DNA of the CDR3: TGTGCCAGCAGCGAAAATGGGGTGAACACCGGGGAGCTGTTTTTT. It is translated as CASSENGVNTGELFF.

This chain joins TRBV5-8 and TRBJ1-4; no clear D. CDR1 is SGHTS and CDR2 is YDEGEE in the germline V gene. The CDR3 length is 15 residues. Trimming cost V 5 bases and J 0 bases, with 11 bases left between them. The CDR3 spells CASRKDGSTNEKLFF. CDR3 in DNA: TGTGCCAGCAGAAAGGACGGTTCAACTAATGAAAAACTGTTTTTT.

The rearrangement links TRBV5-4 to TRBJ2-3; 9 nucleotides line up with TRBD2. The junction had 4 bases not matched to a gene; V was cut back by 3 bases and J by 11 bases. The CDR3 has 12 residues. The germline V gene has CDR1 SGHNT and CDR2 YYREEE (reference sequence). CDR3 nucleotide sequence: TGTGCCAGCAGCTCCTCAGCGGGGGGGCAGTATTTT. Its translation: CASSSSAGGQYF.

This CDR3 reads CASTANSYNEQFF. CDR3 coding DNA: TGTGCCAGCACGGCTAACTCCTACAATGAGCAGTTCTTC. The gene calls are TRBV6-6 and TRBJ2-1; D is undetermined. The CDR3 loop spans 13 amino acids. The germline V gene encodes CDR1 MNHNY and CDR2 SVGAGI (reference sequence). Trimming left V 7 bases short and J 0 bases short, with 7 bases between.

CDR3 DNA: TGTGCCAGCAGCCCCAGACAGGGGGAGAGCTATGGCTACACCTTC. It yields the protein CASSPRQGESYGYTF. V and J are TRBV7-2 and TRBJ1-2; 9 bases line up with TRBD1. CDR1 SGHTA and CDR2 FQGNSA come from the germline V gene. The V gene end was trimmed by 5 bases and the J gene end by 4 bases; junction bases not matched to a gene: 8. The CDR3 spans 15 residues. The full variable domain, in which reference TRBV7-2 and TRBJ1-2 provide the parts outside the CDR3, is GAGVSQSPSNKVTEKGKDVELRCDPISGHTALYWYRQSLGQGLEFLIYFQGNSAPDKSGLPSDRFSAERTGGSVSTLTIQRTQQEDSAVYLCASSPRQGESYGYTFGSGTRLTVV.

V gene TRBV6-1 combines with J gene TRBJ2-3, with TRBD1 identical over 8 bases. This CDR3 comprises 15 residues. CDR1 is MNHNS, CDR2 SASEGT, per germline. Germline trimming cut 10 bases from V and 4 bases from J; bases unmatched to any gene: 13. The CDR3 DNA sequence: TGTGCCACCAATTCCCCAGGACAGGGTTCAGATACGCAGTATTTT. Translation: CATNSPGQGSDTQYF.

The rearrangement joins TRBV11-1 to TRBJ2-3; possibly TRBD2 for D (5 bases). Germline V lookup: CDR1 SGHAT, CDR2 FQDESV (reference sequence). CDR3 length equals 16 residues. Trimming cost V 1 base and J 2 bases, with 13 bases left between them. CDR3 sequence (DNA): TGTGCCAGCAGCTTAGTGCCGGGAAGTACCACAGATACGCAGTATTTT. Encoded protein: CASSLVPGSTTDTQYF.

This clone was seen more than once but under ten times. The chain has TRBV11-2 and TRBJ1-1; D is ambiguous. Per the germline V gene, CDR1 is SGHAT and CDR2 is FQNNGV. The V end lost 5 bases, the J end lost 3 bases, and 13 bases lay between the germline ends. The CDR3 extends over 14 amino acids. The CDR3 is CASSEGFMDTEAFF. In DNA form, the CDR3 reads TGTGCCAGCAGCGAAGGGTTTATGGACACTGAAGCTTTCTTT.

The genes are TRBV5-1 and TRBJ2-7, with TRBD2 identical over 7 bases. The CDR3 extends over 14 amino acids. CDR1 and CDR2 (germline): SGHRS, YFSETQ. V was clipped by 2 bases and J by 2 bases; unmatched bases: 4. CDR3 in amino acids: CASSFSGAAYEQYF. The CDR3 DNA is TGCGCCAGCAGCTTCAGCGGGGCAGCCTACGAGCAGTACTTC.

This chain joins TRBV6-1 and TRBJ1-1, with 7 bases matching TRBD1. This CDR3 comprises 13 residues. V shed 7 bases and J 5 bases; nucleotides not matched to a gene: 7. Germline CDR1 is MNHNS and CDR2 is SASEGT. For the CDR3, the DNA is TGTGCCAGCAATAGACAGGGTAGGACTGAAGCTTTCTTT. Translating it yields CASNRQGRTEAFF.

The rearrangement joins TRBV7-9 to TRBJ1-1; 8 positions agree with TRBD1. This CDR3 contains 12 residues. V shed 5 bases and J 12 bases; nucleotides not matched to a gene: 8. Germline V CDR1 and CDR2: SEHNR, FQNEAQ (reference sequence). The CDR3: CASSTTDRVPFF. CDR3 sequence (DNA): TGTGCCAGCAGCACGACGGACAGGGTCCCTTTCTTT. The entire variable domain, with the rest obtained from reference TRBV7-9 and TRBJ1-1, is as follows: DTGVSQNPRHKITKRGQNVTFRCDPISEHNRLYWYRQTLGQGPEFLTYFQNEAQLEKSRLLSDRFSAERPKGSFSTLEIQRTEQGDSAMYLCASSTTDRVPFFGQGTRLTVV.

J is TRBJ1-5 and V is TRBV2; D unclear. There are 12 residues in the CDR3. Germline V CDR1 and CDR2: SNHLY, FYNNEI. The ends were cut back, 4 bases at V and 7 bases at J, with 8 bases in the middle. CDR3 amino acids: CASSVPGQPQHF. CDR3 nucleotide sequence: TGTGCCAGCAGTGTACCGGGACAGCCCCAGCATTTT.

Worth noting for this clone: Relative to the germline gene, one junction end is altered; a read error may explain this. This CDR3 reads CASGQRDSHEQYF. The CDR3 coding sequence is TGCGCCAGCGGCCAGCGGGATTCCCACGAGCAGTACTTC. The V call is TRBV4-1, the J call TRBJ2-7; 7 bases are shared with TRBD2. CDR1 is MGHRA and CDR2 is YSYEKL in the germline V gene. CDR3 size: 13 residues.

The rearrangement links TRBV5-1 to TRBJ2-7, with 7 positions matching TRBD1. The junction had 5 bases not matched to a gene; V was cut back by 0 bases and J by 5 bases. Germline V CDR1 and CDR2: SGHRS, YFSETQ. The CDR3 is made up of 14 amino acids. The CDR3 DNA reads as TGCGCCAGCAGCTTGGGGACAGGACGGAACGAGCAGTACTTC. Translation gives CASSLGTGRNEQYF.

The chain joins TRBV7-2 to TRBJ2-3; 7 bases match TRBD2. Germline-derived CDR1 and CDR2 are SGHTA and FQGNSA. V lost 1 base and J lost 1; bases outside the gene matches: 8. This CDR3 is 17 amino acids long. CDR3 nucleotide sequence: TGTGCCAGCAGCTTAGAAGGTAGCGGACTAGGCACAGATACGCAGTATTTT. Its translation: CASSLEGSGLGTDTQYF.

The chain combines TRBV19 with TRBJ1-1; perhaps TRBD1 as D (6 bases). With 5 bases removed from V and 11 bases from J, the gap between germline ends came to 12 bases. The CDR3 loop spans 11 amino acids. Germline V gene sequence: CDR1 LNHDA, CDR2 SQIVND (reference sequence). The CDR3 DNA reads as TGTGCCAGTAGTGCGGCAGGGGATGCTTTCTTT. It yields the protein CASSAAGDAFF.

The gene calls are TRBV27 and TRBJ2-5; D not resolved. Trimming stripped 3 bases from V and 4 bases from J, with 12 bases between. This CDR3 region has 14 residues. The germline V gene has CDR1 MNHEY and CDR2 SMNVEV (reference sequence). CDR3 coding DNA: TGTGCCAGCAGTTTTCAGGCAGGAAGAGAGACCCAGTACTTC. This gives the protein CASSFQAGRETQYF.